The next 4 T cell receptor beta chains were all read from a single sample in a study of T cells after yellow fever vaccination. Each CDR3 protein is one row after TCRdb ran MiXCR on the 5' RACE reads. The table records 550,000 to 750,000 distinct CDR3 sequences, roughly 13% of them present only once. Specimen: PBMCs, collected on the day of the yellow fever booster vaccination. These receptors came from a young man who received the YFV17D yellow fever vaccine.

This clonotype was found many times. This rearrangement joins TRBV18 to TRBJ2-3, with D unclear. The CDR3 spans 14 residues. V was clipped by 3 bases and J by 5 bases, with 12 bases between them. Germline-derived CDR1 and CDR2 are KGHSH and LQKENI. CDR3 region: CASSPATRRDTQYF. CDR3 in DNA: TGTGCCAGCTCACCCGCGACCAGGAGAGATACGCAGTATTTT.

Only a few counts were recorded for this clonotype. V usage is TRBV7-9 and J usage is TRBJ1-1; tentatively, D is TRBD1 (5 bases). Trimming removed 5 bases from V and 0 bases from J, with 7 bases in between. Germline lookup yields CDR1 SEHNR and CDR2 FQNEAQ (reference sequence). The CDR3 contains 13 residues. The CDR3 nucleotides read TGTGCCAGCAGCGACAGCCTGAACACTGAAGCTTTCTTT. It specifies CASSDSLNTEAFF.

There are many counts of this clonotype. The rearrangement links TRBV3-1 to TRBJ1-1, with D unclear. There are 13 residues in the CDR3. Germline lookup yields CDR1 LGHDT and CDR2 YNNKEL (reference sequence). V dropped 4 bases and J dropped 4 bases, with 10 bases sitting between them. The CDR3 nucleotides read TGTGCCAGCAGCCCGGATTACGGCACTGAAGCTTTCTTT. This codes for CASSPDYGTEAFF. Variable domain in full (rest from reference TRBV3-1 and TRBJ1-1): DTAVSQTPKYLVTQMGNDKSIKCEQNLGHDTMYWYKQDSKKFLKIMFSYNNKELIINETVPNRFSPKSPDKAHLNLHINSLELGDSAVYFCASSPDYGTEAFFGQGTRLTVV.

With regard to this clonotype: With a much larger clone just one base away, this may be a read error. V and J are TRBV20-1 and TRBJ2-5; D is possibly TRBD1 or TRBD2 (6 bases each). Germline V gene data show CDR1 as DFQATT and CDR2 as SNEGSKA (reference sequence). The CDR3 totals 16 residues. The CDR3, as DNA: TGCTGTGCTAGAGGAGGGGGAGGATTGGGGTTGGAGACCCAGTACTTC. Its translation: CCARGGGGLGLETQYF.